A single sample gave rise to the 14 T cell receptor beta chains below, sequenced in a study of long-term antiretroviral therapy in people with HIV. Sequencing used immunoSEQ v3.0 at survey level. Generated by immunoSEQ multiplex PCR, the TCRdb table keeps only in-frame clones and is missing some. The sample lists tens of thousands of clones, 80% to 90% occurring once. Material: unsorted PBMCs, obtained 0.8 years before starting antiretroviral therapy. The receptors shown here come from a man aged 18 to 29 with HIV.

This chain links TRBV6-1 with TRBJ1-3; the D is unclear. In germline, CDR1 is MNHNS, CDR2 SASEGT. This CDR3 comprises 15 residues. Trimming removed 0 bases at V and 0 bases at J, with 6 bases between. DNA of the CDR3: TGTGCCAGCAGTGAAGCTGTTTACTCTGGAAACACCATATATTTT. Its translation: CASSEAVYSGNTIYF.

The chain links TRBV7-2 to TRBJ1-2, with a tentative D call TRBD1 (6 bases). This CDR3 comprises 17 residues. V lost 8 bases, J lost 2 bases, and 24 bases lay in between. Germline CDR1 is SGHTA and CDR2 is FQGNSA. The CDR3 nucleotides read TGTGCCAGCGCCATCAGGGGCACAGGGCAGTCCAACTATGGCTACACCTTC. It specifies CASAIRGTGQSNYGYTF.

The gene calls are TRBV5-4 and TRBJ1-1; D is ambiguous. Germline loops: CDR1 SGHNT, CDR2 YYREEE (reference sequence). CDR3 length equals 13 residues. V gave up 2 bases and J gave up 3 bases, with 8 bases separating them. The CDR3 sequence is CASSFKVDTEAFF. For the CDR3, the DNA is TGTGCCAGCAGCTTCAAGGTAGACACTGAAGCTTTCTTT. Using reference TRBV5-4 and TRBJ1-1 for the parts outside the CDR3, the full variable domain is ETGVTQSPTHLIKTRGQQVTLRCSSQSGHNTVSWYQQALGQGPQFIFQYYREEENGRGNFPPRFSGLQFPNYSSELNVNALELDDSALYLCASSFKVDTEAFFGQGTRLTVV.

This clone appeared a few times. CDR3 residues: CASSLLLGGRGYTDTQYF. Written as DNA, the CDR3 is TGCGCCAGCAGCTTGTTGTTGGGGGGCCGCGGTTACACAGATACGCAGTATTTT. The chain links TRBV5-1 to TRBJ2-3, with D perhaps given as TRBD1 or TRBD2 (6 bases each). Per germline, CDR1 SGHRS and CDR2 YFSETQ. The length of the CDR3 is 18 residues. V shed 1 base and J shed 2 bases, with 20 bases lying between them. Full variable domain (rest looked up from reference TRBV5-1 and TRBJ2-3): KAGVTQTPRYLIKTRGQQVTLSCSPISGHRSVSWYQQTPGQGLQFLFEYFSETQRNKGNFPGRFSGRQFSNSRSEMNVSTLELGDSALYLCASSLLLGGRGYTDTQYFGPGTRLTVL.

V and J are TRBV7-8 and TRBJ2-5; a possible D gene is TRBD1 (6 bases). V was clipped by 3 bases and J by 7 bases, with 18 bases between them. This CDR3 is 15 amino acids long. Germline-derived CDR1 and CDR2 are SGHVS and FQNEAQ. The CDR3 loop is CASSFRGGPQGTQYF. The CDR3 nucleotides read TGTGCCAGCAGCTTCAGAGGGGGTCCTCAGGGGACCCAGTACTTC.

The chain couples TRBV27 to TRBJ2-2; 11 nucleotides line up with TRBD2. Germline values: CDR1 MNHEY, CDR2 SMNVEV (reference sequence). Losses at the gene ends were 4 bases for V and 1 base for J; bases not matched to a gene: 5. There are 17 residues in the CDR3. CDR3 nucleotides: TGTGCCAGCAGTTCCCCACTAGCGGGAGAGAACACCGGGGAGCTGTTTTTT. This encodes CASSSPLAGENTGELFF.

V and J are TRBV5-6 and TRBJ1-5; D not resolved. The CDR3 is 14 residues long. Trimming shortened V by 1 base and J by 6 bases, and 11 bases separated the two germline ends. Per the germline V gene, CDR1 is SGHDT and CDR2 is YYEEEE. CDR3 loop: CASSLLREGQPQHF. The CDR3 nucleotides are TGTGCCAGCAGCTTGTTGAGGGAAGGTCAGCCCCAGCATTTT.

The rearrangement uses TRBV4-3 and TRBJ2-1; D is unresolved. Germline V lookup: CDR1 LGHNA, CDR2 YSLEER. The germline V and J ends were trimmed by 6 bases and 8 bases, with 20 bases remaining between them. The CDR3 consists of 15 residues. CDR3 region: CASSYAMMSTDEQFF. CDR3 sequence (DNA): TGCGCCAGCAGTTATGCGATGATGTCAACGGATGAGCAGTTCTTC.

V is TRBV19 and J is TRBJ1-5, with TRBD1 as a possible D gene (5 bases). From germline, CDR1 is LNHDA and CDR2 SQIVND (reference sequence). With 6 bases removed from V and 8 bases from J, the gap between germline ends came to 11 bases. This CDR3 contains 12 residues. This CDR3 reads CASSRPGEPQHF. DNA for the CDR3: TGTGCCAGTAGCCGCCCGGGGGAGCCCCAGCATTTT.

The chain combines TRBV7-2 with TRBJ1-2; D gene ambiguous. Trimming stripped 5 bases from V and 0 bases from J, with 10 bases between. This CDR3 has 14 residues. Germline CDR1 SGHTA, CDR2 FQGNSA. Here the CDR3 DNA reads TGTGCCAGCAGCCGAGATGAGGCTAACTATGGCTACACCTTC. It encodes CASSRDEANYGYTF.

The V call is TRBV6-6, the J call TRBJ2-7, with a possible D match to TRBD1 (6 bases). Germline V gene data show CDR1 as MNHNY and CDR2 as SVGAGI (reference sequence). The germline V and J ends were trimmed by 2 bases and 2 bases, with 10 bases remaining between them. This CDR3 has 14 amino acids. The DNA of the CDR3 is TGTGCCAGCAGTTACATACAGGGTACCTACGAGCAGTACTTC. Amino acids: CASSYIQGTYEQYF.

The rearrangement links TRBV19 to TRBJ2-3; possible D gene TRBD1, 6 bases. CDR3 length: 13 amino acids. Germline values: CDR1 LNHDA, CDR2 SQIVND (reference sequence). V shed 9 bases and J shed 3 bases, with 13 bases lying between them. CDR3 sequence (DNA): TGTGCCAGCGCCAACAGGGCAACAGATACGCAGTATTTT. Protein sequence: CASANRATDTQYF.

This chain joins TRBV7-3 and TRBJ2-5; no clear D. The CDR3 totals 13 residues. Germline V CDR1 and CDR2: SGHTA, FQGTGA. The V end was cut by 6 bases, the J end by 4 bases, with 12 bases between. CDR3 sequence (DNA): TGTGCCAGCAGTACCACTGTACTAGAGACCCAGTACTTC. Translated, it gives CASSTTVLETQYF.

The rearrangement joins TRBV5-1 to TRBJ1-1; D is perhaps TRBD1 (5 bases). Germline values: CDR1 SGHRS, CDR2 YFSETQ. Trimming shortened V by 1 base and J by 8 bases, and 12 bases separated the two germline ends. This CDR3 is 13 amino acids long. The DNA of the CDR3 is TGCGCCAGCAGCTTGACTTACAGGACAGAAGCTTTCTTT. Translated: CASSLTYRTEAFF.